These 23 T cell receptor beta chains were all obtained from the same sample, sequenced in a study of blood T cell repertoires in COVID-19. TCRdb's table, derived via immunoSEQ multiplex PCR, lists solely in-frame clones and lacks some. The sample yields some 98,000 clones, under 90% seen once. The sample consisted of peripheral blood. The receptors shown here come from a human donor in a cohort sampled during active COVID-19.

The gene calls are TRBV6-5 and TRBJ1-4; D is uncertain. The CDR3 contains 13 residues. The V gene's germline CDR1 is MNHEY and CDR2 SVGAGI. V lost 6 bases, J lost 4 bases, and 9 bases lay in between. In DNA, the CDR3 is TGTGCCAGCAGATCAGCGGGTAATGAAAAACTGTTTTTT. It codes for CASRSAGNEKLFF.

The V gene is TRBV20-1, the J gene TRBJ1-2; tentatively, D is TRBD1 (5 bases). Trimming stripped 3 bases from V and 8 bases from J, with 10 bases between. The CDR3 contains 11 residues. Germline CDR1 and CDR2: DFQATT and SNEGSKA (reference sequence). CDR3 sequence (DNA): TGCAGTGCTAGCTCAGGGTCAGGCTACACCTTC. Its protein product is CSASSGSGYTF.

DNA for the CDR3: TGTGCCAGCAGTACCTACAGGGTGGGCACAGATACGCAGTATTTT. Translating it yields CASSTYRVGTDTQYF. The rearrangement joins TRBV2 to TRBJ2-3; TRBD1 is a possible D gene (6 bases). The CDR3 has 15 amino acids. Trimming removed 5 bases at V and 1 base at J, with 13 bases between. Germline-derived CDR1 and CDR2 are SNHLY and FYNNEI.

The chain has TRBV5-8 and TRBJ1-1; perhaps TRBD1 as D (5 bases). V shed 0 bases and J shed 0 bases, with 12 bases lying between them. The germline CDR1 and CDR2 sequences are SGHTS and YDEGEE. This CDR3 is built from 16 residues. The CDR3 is CASSLAIQVMNTEAFF. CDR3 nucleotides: TGTGCCAGCAGCTTGGCTATACAGGTCATGAACACTGAAGCTTTCTTT.

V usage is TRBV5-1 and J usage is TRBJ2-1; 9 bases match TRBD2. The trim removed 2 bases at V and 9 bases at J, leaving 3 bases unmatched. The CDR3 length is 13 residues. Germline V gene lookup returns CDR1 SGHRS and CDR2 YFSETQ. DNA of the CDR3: TGCGCCAGCAGCTTCCTTAGCGGGAGTGAGCAGTTCTTC. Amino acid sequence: CASSFLSGSEQFF.

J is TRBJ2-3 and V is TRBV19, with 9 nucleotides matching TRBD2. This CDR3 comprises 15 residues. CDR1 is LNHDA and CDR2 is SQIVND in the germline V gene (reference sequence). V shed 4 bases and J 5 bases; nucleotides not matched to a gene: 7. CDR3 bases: TGTGCCAGTAGTAAGGGACTAGCTTCGCGAGATACGCAGTATTTT. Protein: CASSKGLASRDTQYF.

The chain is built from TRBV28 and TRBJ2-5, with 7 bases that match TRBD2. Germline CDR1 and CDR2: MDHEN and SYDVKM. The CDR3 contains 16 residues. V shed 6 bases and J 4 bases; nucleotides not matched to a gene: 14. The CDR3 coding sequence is TGTGCCAGCAGGGATCTGGGGAGGGCTCTCGCAGAGACCCAGTACTTC. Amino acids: CASRDLGRALAETQYF.

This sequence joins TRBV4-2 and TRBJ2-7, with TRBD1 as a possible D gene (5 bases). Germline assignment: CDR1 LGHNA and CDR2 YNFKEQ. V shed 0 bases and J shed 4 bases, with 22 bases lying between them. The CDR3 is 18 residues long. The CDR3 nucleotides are TGTGCCAGCAGCCAAGACCCTCCCGGGCAGGGCTACCCTTACGAGCAGTACTTC. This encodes CASSQDPPGQGYPYEQYF.

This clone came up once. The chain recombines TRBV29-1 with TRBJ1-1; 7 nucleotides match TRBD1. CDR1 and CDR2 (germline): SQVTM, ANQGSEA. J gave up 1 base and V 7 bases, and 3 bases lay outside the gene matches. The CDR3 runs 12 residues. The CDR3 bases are TGCAGCGCTAACAGGGGGAACACTGAAGCTTTCTTT. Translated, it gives CSANRGNTEAFF.

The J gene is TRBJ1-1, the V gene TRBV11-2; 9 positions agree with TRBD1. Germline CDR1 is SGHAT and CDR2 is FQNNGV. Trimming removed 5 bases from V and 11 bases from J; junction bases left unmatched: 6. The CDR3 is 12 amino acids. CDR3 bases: TGTGCCAGCAGCACCGACAGGGGGACGGCTTTCTTT. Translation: CASSTDRGTAFF. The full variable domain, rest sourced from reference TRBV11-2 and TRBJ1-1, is EAGVAQSPRYKIIEKRQSVAFWCNPISGHATLYWYQQILGQGPKLLIQFQNNGVVDDSQLPKDRFSAERLKGVDSTLKIQPAKLEDSAVYLCASSTDRGTAFFGQGTRLTVV.

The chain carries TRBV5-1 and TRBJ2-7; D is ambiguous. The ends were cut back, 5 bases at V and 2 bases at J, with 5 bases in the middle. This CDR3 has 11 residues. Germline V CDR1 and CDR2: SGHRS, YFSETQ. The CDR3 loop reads CASRATYEQYF. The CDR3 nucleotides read TGCGCCAGCAGAGCGACCTACGAGCAGTACTTC.

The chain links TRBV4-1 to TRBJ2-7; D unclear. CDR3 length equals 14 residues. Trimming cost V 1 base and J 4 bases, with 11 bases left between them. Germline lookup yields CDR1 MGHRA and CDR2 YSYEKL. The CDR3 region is CASSQGWPDYEQYF. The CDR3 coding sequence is TGCGCCAGCAGCCAAGGTTGGCCCGATTACGAGCAGTACTTC.

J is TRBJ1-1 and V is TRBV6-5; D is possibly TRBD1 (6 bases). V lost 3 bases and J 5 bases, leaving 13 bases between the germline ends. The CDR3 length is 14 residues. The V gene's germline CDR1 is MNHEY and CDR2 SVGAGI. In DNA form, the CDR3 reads TGTGCCAGCAGTTATGGTCGGGGGGCGACTGAAGCTTTCTTT. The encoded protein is CASSYGRGATEAFF.

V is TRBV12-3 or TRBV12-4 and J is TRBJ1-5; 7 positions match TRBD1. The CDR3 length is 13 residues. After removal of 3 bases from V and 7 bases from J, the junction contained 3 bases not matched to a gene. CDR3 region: CASSFQGDQPQHF. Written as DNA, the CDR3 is TGTGCCAGCAGTTTTCAGGGGGACCAGCCCCAGCATTTT.

The CDR3 reads CATSRLDRGLTEAFF. The CDR3, as DNA: TGTGCCACCAGCAGGCTGGACAGGGGGCTGACTGAAGCTTTCTTT. The genes are TRBV15 and TRBJ1-1; TRBD1 aligns across 11 bases. Germline trimming cut 3 bases from V and 5 bases from J; bases unmatched to any gene: 5. The CDR3 contains 15 residues. Germline-derived CDR1 and CDR2 are LNHNV and YYDKDF (reference sequence).

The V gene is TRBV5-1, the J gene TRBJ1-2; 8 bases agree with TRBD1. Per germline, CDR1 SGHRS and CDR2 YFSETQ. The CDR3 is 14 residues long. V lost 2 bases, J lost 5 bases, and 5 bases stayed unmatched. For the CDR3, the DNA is TGCGCCAGCAGCTTAGCAGGGGGCCAATATGGCTACACCTTC. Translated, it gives CASSLAGGQYGYTF. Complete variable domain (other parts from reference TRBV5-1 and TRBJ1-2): KAGVTQTPRYLIKTRGQQVTLSCSPISGHRSVSWYQQTPGQGLQFLFEYFSETQRNKGNFPGRFSGRQFSNSRSEMNVSTLELGDSALYLCASSLAGGQYGYTFGSGTRLTVV.

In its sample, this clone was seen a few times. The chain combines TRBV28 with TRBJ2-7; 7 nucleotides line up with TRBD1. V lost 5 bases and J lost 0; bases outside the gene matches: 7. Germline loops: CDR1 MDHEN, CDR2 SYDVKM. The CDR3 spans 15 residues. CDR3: CASSPWTGTSYEQYF. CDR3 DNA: TGTGCCAGCAGTCCTTGGACAGGAACCTCCTACGAGCAGTACTTC.

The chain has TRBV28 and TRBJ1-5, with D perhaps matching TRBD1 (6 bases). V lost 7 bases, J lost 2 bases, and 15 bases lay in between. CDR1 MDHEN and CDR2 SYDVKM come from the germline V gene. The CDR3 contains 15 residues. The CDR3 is CASTLGGAGNQPQHF. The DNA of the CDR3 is TGTGCCAGCACCTTGGGGGGGGCCGGCAATCAGCCCCAGCATTTT.

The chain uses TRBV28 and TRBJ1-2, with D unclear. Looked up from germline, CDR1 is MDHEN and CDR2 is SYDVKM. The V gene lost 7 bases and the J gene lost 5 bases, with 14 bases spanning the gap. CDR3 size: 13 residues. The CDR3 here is CASTIGGDYGYTF. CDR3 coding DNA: TGTGCCAGCACCATAGGCGGGGATTATGGCTACACCTTC.

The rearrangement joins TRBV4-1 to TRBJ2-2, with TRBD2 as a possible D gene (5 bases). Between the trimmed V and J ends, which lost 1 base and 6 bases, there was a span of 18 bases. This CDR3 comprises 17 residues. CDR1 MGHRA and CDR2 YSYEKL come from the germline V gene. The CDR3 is CASSQGKGSDLSGELFF. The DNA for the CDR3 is TGCGCCAGCAGCCAAGGGAAGGGTAGCGATTTGTCCGGGGAGCTGTTTTTT.

In DNA form, the CDR3 reads TGTGCCAGCAGTTCCGGGGGGGGATCCGGGGAGCTGTTTTTT. Its protein is CASSSGGGSGELFF. This chain uses TRBV27 with TRBJ2-2; 8 bases map to TRBD2. J gave up 6 bases and V 4 bases, and 4 bases lay outside the gene matches. The CDR3 consists of 14 residues. Germline V gene sequence: CDR1 MNHEY, CDR2 SMNVEV (reference sequence).

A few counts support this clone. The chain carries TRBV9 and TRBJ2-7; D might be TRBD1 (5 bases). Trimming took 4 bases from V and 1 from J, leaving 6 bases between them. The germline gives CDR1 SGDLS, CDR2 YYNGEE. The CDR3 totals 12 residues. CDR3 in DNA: TGTGCCAGCAGCACAGGTTCCTACGAGCAGTACTTC. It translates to CASSTGSYEQYF.

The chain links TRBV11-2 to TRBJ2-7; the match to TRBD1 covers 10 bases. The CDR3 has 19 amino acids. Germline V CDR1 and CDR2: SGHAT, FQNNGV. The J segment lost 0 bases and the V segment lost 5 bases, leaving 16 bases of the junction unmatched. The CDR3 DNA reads TGTGCCAGCAGCGCGCGGGACAGGGGCAAACTATATAGCTCCTACGAGCAGTACTTC. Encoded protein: CASSARDRGKLYSSYEQYF.